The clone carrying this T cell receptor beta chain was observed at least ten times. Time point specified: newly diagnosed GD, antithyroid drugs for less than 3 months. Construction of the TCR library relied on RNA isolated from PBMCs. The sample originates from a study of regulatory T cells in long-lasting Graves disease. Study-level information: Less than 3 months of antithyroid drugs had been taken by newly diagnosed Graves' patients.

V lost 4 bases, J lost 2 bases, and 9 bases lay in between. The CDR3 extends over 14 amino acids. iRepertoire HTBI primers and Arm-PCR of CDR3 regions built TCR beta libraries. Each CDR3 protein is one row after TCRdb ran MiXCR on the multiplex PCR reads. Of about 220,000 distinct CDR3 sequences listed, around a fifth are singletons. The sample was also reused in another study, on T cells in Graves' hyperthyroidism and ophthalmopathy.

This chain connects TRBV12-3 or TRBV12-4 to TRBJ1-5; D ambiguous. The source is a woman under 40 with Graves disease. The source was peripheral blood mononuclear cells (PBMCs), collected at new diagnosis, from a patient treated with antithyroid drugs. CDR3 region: CASSSQRGNQPQHF. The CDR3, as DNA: TGTGCCAGCAGTTCGCAGAGAGGCAATCAGCCCCAGCATTTT.